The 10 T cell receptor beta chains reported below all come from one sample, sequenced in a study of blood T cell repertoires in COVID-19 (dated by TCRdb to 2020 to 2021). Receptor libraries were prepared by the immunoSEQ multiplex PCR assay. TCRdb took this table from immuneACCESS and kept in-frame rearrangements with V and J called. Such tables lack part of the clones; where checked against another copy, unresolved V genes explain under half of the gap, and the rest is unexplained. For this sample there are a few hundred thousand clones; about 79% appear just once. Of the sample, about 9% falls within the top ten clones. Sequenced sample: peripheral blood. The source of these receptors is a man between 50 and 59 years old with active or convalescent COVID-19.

This chain's CDR3 is CASSLDSGNNYNEQFF. The CDR3 nucleotides read TGCGCCAGCAGCTTGGATAGCGGAAACAACTACAATGAGCAGTTCTTC. This rearrangement joins TRBV5-1 to TRBJ2-1, with a possible D match to TRBD2 (6 bases). Germline loops: CDR1 SGHRS, CDR2 YFSETQ. Trimming took 0 bases from V and 3 from J, leaving 13 bases between them. The CDR3 consists of 16 residues.

The CDR3 sequence: CASSPGEKLFF. DNA for the CDR3: TGTGCCAGTAGCCCAGGGGAAAAACTGTTTTTT. V is TRBV19 and J is TRBJ1-4; D may be TRBD1 (5 bases). Germline V CDR1 and CDR2: LNHDA, SQIVND (reference sequence). The CDR3 has 11 amino acids. V was pared by 6 bases and J by 8 bases, with 7 bases between. Using reference TRBV19 and TRBJ1-4 for the parts outside the CDR3, the full variable domain is DGGITQSPKYLFRKEGQNVTLSCEQNLNHDAMYWYRQDPGQGLRLIYYSQIVNDFQKGDIAEGYSVSREKKESFPLTVTSAQKNPTAFYLCASSPGEKLFFGSGTQLSVL.

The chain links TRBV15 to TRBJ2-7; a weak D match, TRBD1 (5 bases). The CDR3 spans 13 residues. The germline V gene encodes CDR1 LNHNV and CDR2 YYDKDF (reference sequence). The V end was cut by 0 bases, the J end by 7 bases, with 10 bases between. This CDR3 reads CATSRESQGEQYF. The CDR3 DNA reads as TGTGCCACCAGCAGAGAATCCCAGGGAGAGCAGTACTTC. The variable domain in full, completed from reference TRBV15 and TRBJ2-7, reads DAMVIQNPRYQVTQFGKPVTLSCSQTLNHNVMYWYQQKSSQAPKLLFHYYDKDFNNEADTPDNFQSRRPNTSFCFLDIRSPGLGDTAMYLCATSRESQGEQYFGPGTRLTVT.

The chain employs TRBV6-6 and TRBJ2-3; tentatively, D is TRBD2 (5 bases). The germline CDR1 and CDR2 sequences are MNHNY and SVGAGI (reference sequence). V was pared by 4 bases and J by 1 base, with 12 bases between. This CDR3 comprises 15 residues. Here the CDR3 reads CASSFTWERTDTQYF. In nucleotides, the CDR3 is TGTGCCAGCAGTTTTACCTGGGAGCGCACAGATACGCAGTATTTT.

DNA for the CDR3: TGTGCCAGCAACAGGGAGAGGTCCTACGAGCAGTACTTC. Its protein product is CASNRERSYEQYF. This chain uses TRBV7-9 with TRBJ2-7; possible D gene TRBD1, 6 bases. V lost 7 bases, J lost 1 base, and 11 bases lay in between. Germline V gene sequence: CDR1 SEHNR, CDR2 FQNEAQ (reference sequence). The CDR3 is made up of 13 amino acids. Using reference TRBV7-9 and TRBJ2-7 for the parts outside the CDR3, the full variable domain is DTGVSQNPRHKITKRGQNVTFRCDPISEHNRLYWYRQTLGQGPEFLTYFQNEAQLEKSRLLSDRFSAERPKGSFSTLEIQRTEQGDSAMYLCASNRERSYEQYFGPGTRLTVT.

CDR3 residues: CASSDGGTRGYEQFF. The CDR3 nucleotides read TGTGCCAGCAGTGACGGCGGGACCCGTGGGTATGAGCAGTTCTTC. The chain is built from TRBV2 and TRBJ2-1; a weak D match, TRBD2 (6 bases). In germline, CDR1 is SNHLY, CDR2 FYNNEI. This CDR3 region has 15 residues. V lost 3 bases to trimming and J lost 8 bases, with 17 bases between them. Variable domain in full (rest from reference TRBV2 and TRBJ2-1): EPEVTQTPSHQVTQMGQEVILRCVPISNHLYFYWYRQILGQKVEFLVSFYNNEISEKSEIFDDQFSVERPDGSNFTLKIRSTKLEDSAMYFCASSDGGTRGYEQFFGPGTRLTVL.

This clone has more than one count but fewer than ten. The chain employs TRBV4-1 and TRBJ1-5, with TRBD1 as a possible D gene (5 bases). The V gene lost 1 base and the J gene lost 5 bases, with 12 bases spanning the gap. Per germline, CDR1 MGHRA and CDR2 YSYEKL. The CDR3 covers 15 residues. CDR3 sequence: CASSQVGRVDQPQHF. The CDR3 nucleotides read TGCGCCAGCAGCCAAGTTGGCAGGGTGGATCAGCCCCAGCATTTT.

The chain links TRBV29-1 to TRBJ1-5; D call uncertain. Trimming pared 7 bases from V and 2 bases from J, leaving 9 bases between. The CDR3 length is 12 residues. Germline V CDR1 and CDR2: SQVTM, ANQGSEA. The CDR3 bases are TGCAGCGCCGTTCTCGGCAATCAGCCCCAGCATTTT. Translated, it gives CSAVLGNQPQHF.

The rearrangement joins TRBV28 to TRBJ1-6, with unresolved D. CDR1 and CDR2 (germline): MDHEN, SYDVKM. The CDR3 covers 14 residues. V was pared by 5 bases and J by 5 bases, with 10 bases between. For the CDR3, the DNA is TGTGCCAGCAGTCCCAGGATGGATAATTCACCCCTCCACTTT. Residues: CASSPRMDNSPLHF.

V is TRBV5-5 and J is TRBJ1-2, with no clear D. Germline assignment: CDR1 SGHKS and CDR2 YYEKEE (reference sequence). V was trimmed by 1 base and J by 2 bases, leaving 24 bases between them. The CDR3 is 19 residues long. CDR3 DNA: TGTGCCAGCAGCTTGCTAGGGCGGGTCGCGAATGGATTAAACTATGGCTACACCTTC. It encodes CASSLLGRVANGLNYGYTF. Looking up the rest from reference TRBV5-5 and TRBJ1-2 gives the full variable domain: DAGVTQSPTHLIKTRGQQVTLRCSPISGHKSVSWYQQVLGQGPQFIFQYYEKEERGRGNFPDRFSARQFPNYSSELNVNALLLGDSALYLCASSLLGRVANGLNYGYTFGSGTRLTVV.